This T cell receptor beta chain was profiled in a study of blood T cell repertoires in COVID-19. Measured with immunoSEQ multiplex PCR; TCRdb has only the in-frame clones, and not every one. The table has some 350,000 clones, around 89% seen once; the top ten hold around 3%. V dropped 7 bases and J dropped 6 bases, with 21 bases sitting between them. The germline V gene encodes CDR1 MNHEY and CDR2 SVGAGI. The CDR3 loop spans 15 amino acids. The sequencing sample was made of peripheral blood. This receptor was identified in a woman aged 30 to 39 with COVID-19, enrolled during active disease. The rearrangement uses TRBV6-5 and TRBJ1-2; perhaps TRBD1 as D (5 bases). CDR3 sequence: CASTWTLPLGHGYTF. CDR3 nucleotide sequence: TGTGCCAGCACCTGGACATTACCCCTGGGGCATGGCTACACCTTC.